A single sample is the source of the 28 T cell receptor beta chains below, sequenced in a study of somatic mutations in cytotoxic T cells in rheumatoid arthritis. Here immunoSEQ multiplex PCR was the method, and the copy in TCRdb shows in-frame clones only, minus some. The table lists under 7,000 clones, about 72% of them singletons. The specimen was CD8+ T cells sorted from blood. The receptors were gathered from an adult with rheumatoid arthritis.

The chain couples TRBV29-1 to TRBJ2-5; D tentatively reads TRBD1 or TRBD2 (7 bases each). V lost 7 bases and J 7 bases, leaving 19 bases between the germline ends. The CDR3 consists of 13 residues. The germline gives CDR1 SQVTM, CDR2 ANQGSEA. CDR3 amino acids: CSARGGGRGTQYF. Written as DNA, the CDR3 is TGCAGCGCCAGGGGGGGCGGCCGGGGGACCCAGTACTTC.

The chain employs TRBV30 and TRBJ1-3; D unclear. The V and J ends lost 2 bases and 3 bases respectively, with 11 bases between them. Per the germline V gene, CDR1 is GTSNPN and CDR2 is SVGIG (reference sequence). The CDR3 covers 14 residues. The CDR3 here is CAWSRGFGGNTIYF. The CDR3 DNA reads as TGTGCCTGGAGTCGAGGATTTGGTGGAAACACCATATATTTT.

This chain links TRBV4-1 with TRBJ2-7; possibly TRBD1 for D (6 bases). Trimming cost V 4 bases and J 1 base, with 11 bases left between them. Germline CDR1 and CDR2: MGHRA and YSYEKL. This CDR3 is 14 amino acids long. DNA of the CDR3: TGCGCCAGCAGCCCCACGGACAGATCCTACGAGCAGTACTTC. This translates into CASSPTDRSYEQYF.

This rearrangement joins TRBV5-1 to TRBJ2-3, with 7 nucleotides matching TRBD2. The CDR3 is 17 amino acids. The germline gives CDR1 SGHRS, CDR2 YFSETQ. Trimming took 0 bases from V and 1 from J; bases not matched to a gene: 8. The CDR3 nucleotides read TGCGCCAGCAGCTTGGACACCTGGAGCGGGGGCACAGATACGCAGTATTTT. It codes for CASSLDTWSGGTDTQYF.

The V gene is TRBV5-5, the J gene TRBJ1-2; D gene ambiguous. The V end lost 4 bases, the J end lost 4 bases, and 11 bases lay between the germline ends. The CDR3 loop spans 13 amino acids. Germline assignment: CDR1 SGHKS and CDR2 YYEKEE (reference sequence). The DNA for the CDR3 is TGTGCCAGCAGCCCGACGTACAGCTATGGCTACACCTTC. It yields the protein CASSPTYSYGYTF.

The chain couples TRBV5-8 to TRBJ2-7, with D unresolved. In germline, CDR1 is SGHTS, CDR2 YDEGEE. This CDR3 region has 15 residues. V was pared by 3 bases and J by 0 bases, with 13 bases between. The CDR3 DNA reads TGTGCCAGCAGCTCGGTCCTGGATAGCTCCTACGAGCAGTACTTC. Amino acids: CASSSVLDSSYEQYF.

The V and J genes are TRBV27 and TRBJ2-7, with D perhaps matching TRBD2 (6 bases). Germline CDR1 and CDR2: MNHEY and SMNVEV (reference sequence). The CDR3 covers 14 residues. The V and J ends lost 0 bases and 5 bases respectively, with 11 bases between them. CDR3 residues: CASSLSGDWDEQYF. The CDR3 coding sequence is TGTGCCAGCAGTTTATCCGGGGACTGGGACGAGCAGTACTTC.

The chain couples TRBV6-1 to TRBJ1-2; D is unclear. The CDR3 runs 13 residues. Germline CDR1 and CDR2: MNHNS and SASEGT. Deletions cut 4 bases from V and 2 bases from J, with 8 bases between. The CDR3 nucleotides read TGTGCCAGCAGTGGGCAGGTCAACTATGGCTACACCTTC. Protein product: CASSGQVNYGYTF.

V is TRBV5-6 and J is TRBJ2-3, with D perhaps matching TRBD2 (6 bases). V dropped 0 bases and J dropped 2 bases, with 13 bases sitting between them. The CDR3 extends over 16 amino acids. Germline CDR1 and CDR2: SGHDT and YYEEEE. CDR3 DNA: TGTGCCAGCAGCTTGGCGGGGGACTTTATCACAGATACGCAGTATTTT. Protein: CASSLAGDFITDTQYF.

This chain uses TRBV5-6 with TRBJ1-2, with 7 bases that match TRBD1. With 4 bases clipped from V and 4 bases from J, the junction kept 10 bases outside the gene matches. Germline V gene data show CDR1 as SGHDT and CDR2 as YYEEEE. This CDR3 is 15 amino acids long. This CDR3 is CASSPDRDPPYGYTF. In nucleotides, the CDR3 is TGTGCCAGCAGCCCTGACAGGGATCCCCCCTATGGCTACACCTTC.

This rearrangement joins TRBV7-2 to TRBJ2-3; D is undetermined. CDR1 is SGHTA and CDR2 is FQGNSA in the germline V gene. The CDR3 extends over 14 amino acids. V was trimmed by 1 base and J by 8 bases, leaving 13 bases between them. The CDR3 reads CASSLGLGLGTQYF. The CDR3 DNA sequence: TGTGCCAGCAGCTTAGGCCTCGGTCTCGGTACGCAGTATTTT.

The chain combines TRBV9 with TRBJ2-1; 10 nucleotides match TRBD1. Germline V lookup: CDR1 SGDLS, CDR2 YYNGEE. The CDR3 has 14 residues. V was pared by 3 bases and J by 8 bases, with 5 bases of the junction left unmatched. Here the CDR3 reads CASSGGQGSDEQFF. The CDR3 DNA reads TGTGCCAGCAGCGGGGGACAGGGGAGCGATGAGCAGTTCTTC.

The rearrangement joins TRBV7-9 to TRBJ2-7; 12 nucleotides agree with TRBD2. The CDR3 consists of 15 residues. J was trimmed by 4 bases and V by 6 bases; bases with no gene match: 7. The germline V gene encodes CDR1 SEHNR and CDR2 FQNEAQ (reference sequence). The CDR3 region has the DNA TGTGCCAGCAGTAAAGGACTAGCGGGGCGGTACGAGCAGTACTTC. The encoded protein is CASSKGLAGRYEQYF.

The count of this clone is one. The V call is TRBV5-4, the J call TRBJ1-1, with D perhaps matching TRBD1 (5 bases). Looked up from germline, CDR1 is SGHNT and CDR2 is YYREEE (reference sequence). The CDR3 sequence is 16 residues long. Trimming shortened V by 1 base and J by 1 base, and 14 bases separated the two germline ends. The CDR3 loop reads CASSLSRGTENTEAFF. In nucleotides, the CDR3 is TGTGCCAGCAGCTTGAGCCGCGGGACGGAGAACACTGAAGCTTTCTTT.

This clone was observed a few times. V gene TRBV7-9 combines with J gene TRBJ2-7; D not certain. There are 13 residues in the CDR3. The germline V gene has CDR1 SEHNR and CDR2 FQNEAQ (reference sequence). The ends were cut back, 5 bases at V and 0 bases at J, with 8 bases in the middle. The CDR3 reads CASSTRSSYEQYF. The CDR3 DNA sequence: TGTGCCAGCAGCACGAGGAGCTCCTACGAGCAGTACTTC.

The chain links TRBV29-1 to TRBJ1-2, with D perhaps matching TRBD1 (6 bases). The CDR3 covers 14 residues. From germline, CDR1 is SQVTM and CDR2 ANQGSEA. With 3 bases removed from V and 1 base from J, the gap between germline ends came to 12 bases. Here the CDR3 reads CSVDGGGFNYGYTF. The CDR3 nucleotides are TGCAGCGTTGATGGGGGGGGCTTTAACTATGGCTACACCTTC.

The chain recombines TRBV7-8 with TRBJ1-2; perhaps TRBD1 as D (5 bases). Germline V gene data show CDR1 as SGHVS and CDR2 as FQNEAQ. The CDR3 has 18 residues. V lost 3 bases and J lost 4, with 24 bases in between. The CDR3 DNA is TGTGCCAGCAGCTTCAACCGGGACTCCCCCCTTGGAGGCTATGGCTACACCTTC. Translated: CASSFNRDSPLGGYGYTF.

V is TRBV5-4 and J is TRBJ1-4; weak D call: TRBD1 (5 bases). This CDR3 contains 14 residues. V gave up 5 bases and J gave up 5 bases, with 13 bases separating them. The germline CDR1 and CDR2 sequences are SGHNT and YYREEE (reference sequence). The CDR3 reads CASRVWGFNEKLFF. The CDR3 DNA follows: TGTGCCAGCAGGGTTTGGGGCTTCAATGAAAAACTGTTTTTT.

This clone qualifies as medium-sized. V and J are TRBV9 and TRBJ1-6; D is unresolved. V dropped 2 bases and J dropped 10 bases, with 10 bases sitting between them. The CDR3 is 13 amino acids. CDR1 SGDLS and CDR2 YYNGEE come from the germline V gene. CDR3: CASSVLPRSPLHF. The CDR3 region has the DNA TGTGCCAGCAGCGTGCTCCCGCGATCACCCCTCCACTTT.

The chain uses TRBV6-6 and TRBJ2-7; D is unresolved. Germline V CDR1 and CDR2: MNHNY, SVGAGI (reference sequence). V lost 0 bases, J lost 1 base, and 7 bases lay in between. The CDR3 consists of 14 residues. The CDR3 protein is CASSYSAGSYEQYF. The CDR3 region has the DNA TGTGCCAGCAGTTACTCGGCCGGTTCCTACGAGCAGTACTTC.

The J gene is TRBJ1-6, the V gene TRBV2; D unresolved. The CDR3 is made up of 14 amino acids. Trimming left V 7 bases short and J 7 bases short, with 14 bases between. CDR1 SNHLY and CDR2 FYNNEI come from the germline V gene. This CDR3 is CASNMAVENSPLHF. CDR3 nucleotides: TGTGCCAGCAATATGGCAGTGGAAAATTCACCCCTCCACTTT.

The rearrangement joins TRBV12-5 to TRBJ2-5; D remains ambiguous. V was clipped by 4 bases and J by 2 bases, with 14 bases between them. The V gene's germline CDR1 is LGHNT and CDR2 FRNRAP. This CDR3 region has 15 residues. The CDR3 loop reads CASGSPPDLQETQYF. As DNA, the CDR3 is TGTGCTAGTGGTTCCCCTCCGGACCTACAAGAGACCCAGTACTTC.

This chain joins TRBV9 and TRBJ2-5, with 7 positions matching TRBD2. From germline, CDR1 is SGDLS and CDR2 YYNGEE. The CDR3 has 14 amino acids. The trim removed 4 bases at V and 5 bases at J, leaving 8 bases unmatched. The DNA of the CDR3 is TGTGCCAGCAGCAGTCTCGGGGGGTGGGAGACCCAGTACTTC. It specifies CASSSLGGWETQYF.

The chain couples TRBV4-3 to TRBJ1-2; the D is unclear. CDR1 and CDR2 from the germline V gene are LGHNA and YSLEER. The CDR3 spans 16 residues. Trimming stripped 0 bases from V and 7 bases from J, with 18 bases between. The CDR3 DNA reads TGCGCCAGCAGCCAAGATTTAGCTTCCCTCTTACGTGGCTACACCTTC. Amino acid sequence: CASSQDLASLLRGYTF.

CDR3 DNA sequence: TGTGCCAGCAGCTTAGACCCCGTGGCGGTGCAGTACTTC. It codes for CASSLDPVAVQYF. This chain uses TRBV11-2 with TRBJ2-7; D uncertain. This CDR3 is built from 13 residues. Trimming cost V 0 bases and J 9 bases, with 12 bases left between them. CDR1 and CDR2 (germline): SGHAT, FQNNGV.

V usage is TRBV9 and J usage is TRBJ2-1; D is ambiguous. The germline V gene encodes CDR1 SGDLS and CDR2 YYNGEE. The CDR3 spans 13 residues. V was pared by 4 bases and J by 6 bases, with 11 bases between. CDR3 residues: CASSPHPANEQFF. The CDR3 nucleotides are TGTGCCAGCAGCCCTCATCCGGCCAATGAGCAGTTCTTC.

This chain connects TRBV5-4 to TRBJ1-6, with D uncertain. V was cut by 0 bases and J by 8 bases, with 9 bases left in between. The CDR3 loop spans 14 amino acids. Germline V gene data show CDR1 as SGHNT and CDR2 as YYREEE (reference sequence). The CDR3 DNA sequence: TGTGCCAGCAGCTTGGGACCCGGGGATTCACCCCTCCACTTT. Its protein product is CASSLGPGDSPLHF.

The chain uses TRBV4-2 and TRBJ1-2; D remains ambiguous. CDR3 length equals 16 residues. V lost 1 base to trimming and J lost 6 bases, with 18 bases between them. Per the germline V gene, CDR1 is LGHNA and CDR2 is YNFKEQ. Written as DNA, the CDR3 is TGTGCCAGCAGCCAAGCGTCGCTCTCCCCTATCGATGGCTACACCTTC. It is translated as CASSQASLSPIDGYTF.